These T cell receptor beta chains were read from a single sample in a study of metastatic and nonmetastatic thyroid tumors. TCRdb re-called the PCR reads through MiXCR. The sample lists about 35,000 clones, 25% to 30% seen once, with 6.5% to 9% in the top ten. The sequenced material came from blood. The origin of the receptors is a female donor with papillary thyroid cancer or a benign thyroid nodule (not recorded which). Some clones in this sample may be carry-over from other donors' samples. CDR3s include the opening cysteine and the closing phenylalanine or tryptophan. A D gene is named only where the DNA matches it firmly. Expanded clones get a size class; other rows say once, few or many, or leave the size out.

V gene,D gene,J gene,clone size,CDR3 protein,CDR3 DNA
TRBV19,-,TRBJ1-1,many,CASSRSSSMNTEAFF,TGTGCCAGTAGCCGCTCCAGTAGTATGAACACTGAAGCTTTCTTT
TRBV5-1,-,TRBJ1-6,-,CASSTGPVDSYSPLHF,TGCGCCAGCAGCACCGGACCGGTAGACAGTTATTCACCCCTCCACTTT
TRBV20-1,TRBD2,TRBJ2-3,many,CAAGTTPDTQYF,TGCGCAGCCGGGACTACACCAGATACGCAGTATTTT
TRBV6-1,TRBD1,TRBJ1-2,few,CASRDQTGRYGYTF,TGTGCCAGCAGGGACCAGACAGGGAGGTATGGCTACACCTTC
TRBV6-1,-,TRBJ2-3,few,CASRPSERFGKDTQYF,TGTGCCAGCCGCCCGTCAGAGCGGTTTGGAAAAGATACGCAGTATTTT
TRBV27,-,TRBJ2-7,-,CATTRSRTGRSYEQYF,TGTGCCACCACACGATCCCGAACAGGCCGGTCCTACGAGCAGTACTTC
TRBV6-1,-,TRBJ2-5,-,CASSEIPPVSGLSKTQYF,TGTGCCAGCAGTGAAATTCCGCCTGTCAGTGGGCTATCGAAGACCCAGTACTTC
TRBV20-1,TRBD2,TRBJ2-7,medium-sized,CSARAGLNLGYEQYF,TGCAGTGCCCGAGCGGGACTCAACCTCGGATACGAGCAGTACTTC
TRBV6-1,-,TRBJ2-7,-,CASSRKDIYEQYF,TGTGCCAGCAGCCGTAAAGACATCTACGAGCAGTACTTC
TRBV11-3,-,TRBJ1-1,many,CASSLSGGNTEAFF,TGTGCCAGCAGCCTTTCGGGGGGGAACACTGAAGCTTTCTTT
TRBV5-1,-,TRBJ2-7,many,CASSLAGRGDEQYF,TGCGCCAGCAGCTTGGCCGGCAGGGGGGACGAGCAGTACTTC
TRBV5-6,-,TRBJ2-7,many,CASSLNPYEQYF,TGTGCCAGCAGTCTCAATCCCTACGAGCAGTACTTC
TRBV20-1,TRBD2,TRBJ2-1,many,CSARTSGEYNEQFF,TGCAGTGCCAGAACTAGCGGGGAGTACAATGAGCAGTTCTTC
TRBV5-1,-,TRBJ2-3,-,CASSTIVLDTQYF,TGTGCCAGCAGTACAATCGTTCTAGATACGCAGTATTTT
TRBV7-9,-,TRBJ2-7,-,CASSLEGGREQYF,TGTGCGAGCAGCCTCGAGGGAGGTAGGGAGCAGTACTTC
TRBV4-1,TRBD2,TRBJ2-3,many,CASSHPTREGHGAQYF,TGCGCCAGCAGCCACCCGACACGGGAGGGTCATGGGGCGCAGTATTTT
TRBV6-4,TRBD1,TRBJ2-3,many,CASSDGTGADTQYF,TGTGCCAGCAGTGACGGGACAGGGGCAGATACGCAGTATTTT
TRBV5-1,TRBD2,TRBJ2-4,many,CASSPSGKGSKNIQYF,TGCGCCAGCAGCCCGAGCGGGAAAGGTTCCAAAAACATTCAGTACTTC
TRBV20-1,TRBD2,TRBJ2-1,many,CSARGSGRANNEQFF,TGCAGTGCTAGAGGAAGCGGGAGAGCGAACAATGAGCAGTTCTTC
TRBV9,TRBD2,TRBJ2-7,-,CASSAGTSGRSGEQYF,TGTGCCAGCAGCGCAGGGACTAGCGGGAGGTCTGGGGAGCAGTACTTC